These 22 T cell receptor beta chains were sequenced from one sample in a study of T cells in Graves' hyperthyroidism and ophthalmopathy. What was amplified from RNA transcripts were TCR beta CDR3 regions. When the TCR CDR3 underwent first-round RT-PCR, the HTBI primer set was used. Using its own MiXCR run on the multiplex PCR reads, TCRdb lists one record per CDR3 protein. The sample includes approximately 260,000 distinct CDR3 sequences, nearly 15% of them seen just once. Specimen: blood. These receptors came from a woman in her forties or fifties with Graves' hyperthyroidism that later progressed to Graves' ophthalmopathy.

This clonotype has at least ten counts. The chain couples TRBV20-1 to TRBJ2-1, with 7 bases lining up with TRBD2. This CDR3 spans 16 amino acids. Germline V gene data show CDR1 as DFQATT and CDR2 as SNEGSKA (reference sequence). J gave up 2 bases and V 0 bases, and 7 bases lay outside the gene matches. The CDR3 reads CSARDPRTRAYNEQFF. DNA for the CDR3: TGCAGTGCTAGAGATCCGAGGACTAGGGCCTACAATGAGCAGTTCTTC.

This clonotype was observed a handful of times. The chain links TRBV7-9 to TRBJ2-2, with D possibly TRBD1 on 6 matching bases. CDR3 length equals 14 residues. V lost 3 bases and J 6 bases, leaving 11 bases between the germline ends. Per the germline V gene, CDR1 is SEHNR and CDR2 is FQNEAQ (reference sequence). The CDR3 DNA reads TGTGCCAGCAGCTTTACAGGGTGGGCCGGGGAGCTGTTTTTT. This gives the protein CASSFTGWAGELFF.

This clonotype was seen ten or more times. The chain couples TRBV27 to TRBJ2-3; D is perhaps TRBD2 (5 bases). V was trimmed by 0 bases and J by 7 bases, leaving 8 bases between them. CDR3 size: 13 residues. CDR1 and CDR2 (germline): MNHEY, SMNVEV (reference sequence). CDR3 nucleotides: TGTGCCAGCAGTTTATCTGGAGGATATACGCAGTATTTT. Its protein is CASSLSGGYTQYF.

Remarks on this clonotype: This may come from a read error, since a much larger clone is one base off. The CDR3 end shows no conserved phenylalanine or tryptophan, and so a read error is likely. The V call is TRBV20-1, the J call TRBJ1-1; TRBD1 might be the D (6 bases). This CDR3 has 13 residues. V lost 6 bases and J 0 bases, leaving 11 bases between the germline ends. Germline CDR1 and CDR2: DFQATT and SNEGSKA (reference sequence). CDR3 sequence: CSAQTGVNTEAFS. DNA of the CDR3: TGCAGTGCCCAGACAGGAGTGAACACTGAAGCTTTCTCT.

This clonotype was picked up many times. This rearrangement joins TRBV5-1 to TRBJ1-1, with 8 bases fitting TRBD1. Germline CDR1 reads SGHRS; CDR2 reads YFSETQ. The CDR3 loop spans 15 amino acids. V shed 1 base, J shed 1 base, and the junction held 3 bases outside the gene matches. CDR3 residues: CASSLLGTGNTEAFF. As DNA, the CDR3 is TGCGCCAGCAGCTTGTTAGGGACAGGGAACACTGAAGCTTTCTTT.

This clonotype appeared many times. The rearrangement links TRBV11-3 to TRBJ2-3; D possibly uses TRBD1 or TRBD2 (5 bases each). CDR3 size: 16 residues. V shed 0 bases and J shed 3 bases, with 13 bases lying between them. The V gene's germline CDR1 is SGHNT and CDR2 YENEEA. The CDR3 spells CASSLDGTGKTDTQYF. In DNA, the CDR3 is TGTGCCAGCAGCTTAGATGGGACGGGAAAGACAGATACGCAGTATTTT. The whole variable domain, remainder taken from reference TRBV11-3 and TRBJ2-3, is EAGVVQSPRYKIIEKKQPVAFWCNPISGHNTLYWYLQNLGQGPELLIRYENEEAVDDSQLPKDRFSAERLKGVDSTLKIQPAELGDSAVYLCASSLDGTGKTDTQYFGPGTRLTVL.

Comment on this clonotype: In this CDR3 the conserved last residue, phenylalanine or tryptophan, is missing, so a read error is likely. The rearrangement links TRBV7-9 to TRBJ2-7; D tentatively reads TRBD1 or TRBD2 (5 bases each). V dropped 2 bases and J dropped 2 bases, with 7 bases sitting between them. Germline values: CDR1 SEHNR, CDR2 FQNEAQ (reference sequence). The CDR3 has 13 residues. CDR3 nucleotides: TGTGCCAGCAGCTTACGGGGCCCCTACGAGCAGTACCTC. This codes for CASSLRGPYEQYL.

Written as DNA, the CDR3 is TGTGCCAGCAGCTCACCAAGCGGGGCCTACAATGAGCAGTTCTTC. Its translation is CASSSPSGAYNEQFF. The rearrangement joins TRBV9 to TRBJ2-1; 7 bases map to TRBD2. Germline V gene data show CDR1 as SGDLS and CDR2 as YYNGEE. The CDR3 runs 15 residues. V shed 4 bases, J shed 2 bases, and the junction held 6 bases outside the gene matches.

The V and J genes are TRBV5-1 and TRBJ1-1; 11 bases are a match to TRBD1. Germline CDR1 is SGHRS and CDR2 is YFSETQ. J gave up 5 bases and V 2 bases, and 5 bases lay outside the gene matches. The CDR3 contains 15 residues. The CDR3 sequence is CASSFGQGARTEAFF. Here the CDR3 DNA reads TGCGCCAGCAGCTTCGGACAGGGGGCGCGGACTGAAGCTTTCTTT.

This clonotype was observed a handful of times. The chain links TRBV7-3 to TRBJ2-2; the D is unclear. This CDR3 comprises 13 residues. From germline, CDR1 is SGHTA and CDR2 FQGTGA. V gave up 5 bases and J gave up 5 bases, with 9 bases separating them. The CDR3 protein is CASSPLLTGELFF. CDR3 DNA: TGTGCCAGCAGCCCACTCTTAACCGGGGAGCTGTTTTTT.

The chain has TRBV4-2 and TRBJ2-1; D is undetermined. CDR3 length: 13 residues. Trimming left V 1 base short and J 9 bases short, with 10 bases between. Germline assignment: CDR1 LGHNA and CDR2 YNFKEQ. CDR3 nucleotides: TGTGCCAGCAGCCAAGTTCAAGTGGTTGAGCAGTTCTTC. As protein: CASSQVQVVEQFF.

This clonotype was recorded at least ten times. The chain combines TRBV28 with TRBJ1-5; no clear D. Trimming pared 8 bases from V and 4 bases from J, leaving 9 bases between. CDR1 MDHEN and CDR2 SYDVKM come from the germline V gene. The CDR3 sequence is 12 residues long. CDR3 bases: TGTGCCAGCCGTCGAGGGAATCAGCCCCAGCATTTT. Residues: CASRRGNQPQHF. Complete variable domain (other parts from reference TRBV28 and TRBJ1-5): DVKVTQSSRYLVKRTGEKVFLECVQDMDHENMFWYRQDPGLGLRLIYFSYDVKMKEKGDIPEGYSVSREKKERFSLILESASTNQTSMYLCASRRGNQPQHFGDGTRLSIL.

This clonotype was detected many times. In DNA, the CDR3 is TGTGCCAGCAGCCAAGACGCCGGCGGAGACTACCAAGAGACCCAGTACTTC. Its translation is CASSQDAGGDYQETQYF. J is TRBJ2-5 and V is TRBV3-1; D gene uncertain. Looked up from germline, CDR1 is LGHDT and CDR2 is YNNKEL (reference sequence). V dropped 0 bases and J dropped 0 bases, with 14 bases sitting between them. CDR3 size: 17 residues.

The V call is TRBV20-1, the J call TRBJ2-1; 9 bases are a match to TRBD2. This CDR3 has 17 amino acids. Germline V gene sequence: CDR1 DFQATT, CDR2 SNEGSKA (reference sequence). V gave up 2 bases and J gave up 4 bases; unmatched junction bases: 12. CDR3 coding DNA: TGCAGTGCTAGATCCCTCGGGGCGGGAGGGGTATACAATGAGCAGTTCTTC. Translating gives CSARSLGAGGVYNEQFF.

This chain uses TRBV5-1 with TRBJ1-3; D not certain. The V end lost 0 bases, the J end lost 2 bases, and 6 bases lay between the germline ends. The germline V gene has CDR1 SGHRS and CDR2 YFSETQ. The CDR3 loop spans 14 amino acids. DNA of the CDR3: TGCGCCAGCAGCTTGGCCGGCACTGGAAACACCATATATTTT. Amino acids: CASSLAGTGNTIYF.

The sample holds many counts of this clonotype. The rearrangement links TRBV15 to TRBJ2-5; TRBD1 is a possible D gene (6 bases). The germline V and J ends were trimmed by 2 bases and 3 bases, with 10 bases remaining between them. The CDR3 contains 14 residues. CDR1 LNHNV and CDR2 YYDKDF come from the germline V gene (reference sequence). The CDR3 protein is CATSRPRTEETQYF. In DNA form, the CDR3 reads TGTGCCACCAGCAGACCACGGACAGAAGAGACCCAGTACTTC.

In its sample, this clonotype was seen many times. J is TRBJ2-3 and V is TRBV28; D remains unclear. V lost 5 bases and J lost 10, with 16 bases in between. The CDR3 contains 13 residues. Germline lookup yields CDR1 MDHEN and CDR2 SYDVKM. In nucleotides, the CDR3 is TGTGCCAGCAGTCTACCTAGGGCGATTTCGCAGTATTTT. Protein product: CASSLPRAISQYF.

The V call is TRBV29-1, the J call TRBJ1-4; D remains unclear. In germline, CDR1 is SQVTM, CDR2 ANQGSEA. The V end was cut by 0 bases, the J end by 3 bases, with 2 bases between. This CDR3 is 12 amino acids long. CDR3 coding DNA: TGCAGCGTTGAAGACCCTAATGAAAAACTGTTTTTT. Translation: CSVEDPNEKLFF. Supplemented by reference TRBV29-1 and TRBJ1-4, the full variable domain reads SAVISQKPSRDICQRGTSLTIQCQVDSQVTMMFWYRQQPGQSLTLIATANQGSEATYESGFVIDKFPISRPNLTFSTLTVSNMSPEDSSIYLCSVEDPNEKLFFGSGTQLSVL.

This clonotype has ten or more counts. The V call is TRBV28, the J call TRBJ2-1, with TRBD2 identical over 13 bases. The CDR3 runs 16 residues. CDR1 is MDHEN and CDR2 is SYDVKM in the germline V gene. V lost 7 bases to trimming and J lost 2 bases; unmatched junction nucleotides: 5. The CDR3 loop is CASTVGLAGTYNEQFF. CDR3 sequence (DNA): TGTGCCAGCACCGTGGGACTAGCGGGAACCTACAATGAGCAGTTCTTC. The full variable domain, with the rest looked up from reference TRBV28 and TRBJ2-1, is DVKVTQSSRYLVKRTGEKVFLECVQDMDHENMFWYRQDPGLGLRLIYFSYDVKMKEKGDIPEGYSVSREKKERFSLILESASTNQTSMYLCASTVGLAGTYNEQFFGPGTRLTVL.

This clonotype was detected ten times or more. The V and J genes are TRBV10-3 and TRBJ2-1; TRBD1 is a possible D gene (5 bases). CDR1 is ENHRY and CDR2 is SYGVKD in the germline V gene. The CDR3 extends over 15 amino acids. Deletions cut 3 bases from V and 3 bases from J, with 12 bases between. The CDR3 DNA reads TGTGCCATCAGTGAAAACAGGCCCCTCTACAATGAGCAGTTCTTC. This codes for CAISENRPLYNEQFF.

This clonotype was observed many times. This chain uses TRBV7-2 with TRBJ2-3; D is unresolved. V was clipped by 4 bases and J by 4 bases, with 15 bases between them. Germline CDR1 SGHTA, CDR2 FQGNSA. The CDR3 runs to 15 residues. CDR3 sequence (DNA): TGTGCCAGCAGCTCTACATTGACGGGCGCAGATACGCAGTATTTT. Its translation: CASSSTLTGADTQYF.

This clonotype was counted ten times or more. CDR3 bases: TGTGCCAGCAGTTTCAAGACAGGGAGCACAGATACGCAGTATTTT. Protein: CASSFKTGSTDTQYF. The chain combines TRBV12-3 or TRBV12-4 with TRBJ2-3, with TRBD1 identical over 7 bases. The CDR3 length is 15 residues. The trim removed 3 bases at V and 0 bases at J, leaving 3 bases unmatched.